This T cell receptor (beta chain) appears in the sequencing data of a study of shared clonotypes between healthy human individuals. CDR3 size: 17 residues. Germline V CDR1 and CDR2: SGHTA, FQGNSA. V lost 4 bases and J lost 0; bases outside the gene matches: 10. Concerning this clone itself: Its antigen is currently unknown.

CD8 cells classed as naive were CD45RO-negative and positively selected for CCR7, excluding terminally differentiated effector memory CD45RA+ cells. The study's findings and limits: Several donors held approximately 4.6% of naive CD4 clonotypes in common.

Only in-frame clones appear in the TCRdb table, and some are missing; sequencing was by immunoSEQ multiplex PCR. In the table there are about 680,000 clones, under 95% of which are singletons. The sequence was collected from a man aged 25 to 40 in good health. This chain connects TRBV7-2 to TRBJ2-5; 8 bases map to TRBD1. Sequences were obtained from naive CD8+ T cells sorted from blood. The CDR3, as DNA: TGTGCCAGCAGCTCGGGACAGGTATTAGTCCACCAAGAGACCCAGTACTTC. Translating gives CASSSGQVLVHQETQYF.